The 5 T cell receptor beta chains listed next were all sequenced from one sample in a study of shared clonotypes between healthy human individuals. Sequencing used immunoSEQ multiplex PCR; TCRdb keeps in-frame clones, though not all of them. The table records roughly 2.2 million clones, more than 85% of them present only once. Sequencing used naive CD4+ T cells from PBMCs. Subset here: CD45RA+ positively selected. Source of these receptors: a man between 18 and 29 years old in good health. Some clones in this sample may be carry-over from other donors' samples.

The chain has TRBV6-5 and TRBJ2-1; D might be TRBD1 (7 bases). V lost 8 bases and J lost 8, with 13 bases in between. Germline assignment: CDR1 MNHEY and CDR2 SVGAGI. The CDR3 consists of 12 residues. The CDR3 nucleotides read TGTGCCAGCGGACGCAGGGGGGATGAGCAGTTCTTC. Protein product: CASGRRGDEQFF.

The rearrangement joins TRBV2 to TRBJ1-3; 7 bases fit TRBD1. The germline V gene encodes CDR1 SNHLY and CDR2 FYNNEI. Losses at the gene ends were 6 bases for V and 0 bases for J; bases not matched to a gene: 8. This CDR3 contains 16 residues. The CDR3 bases are TGTGCCAGCAGCTTTCAGGGGGACGCCTCTGGAAACACCATATATTTT. This codes for CASSFQGDASGNTIYF.

The gene calls are TRBV11-2 and TRBJ2-2; D uncertain. The germline gives CDR1 SGHAT, CDR2 FQNNGV. The V end was cut by 2 bases, the J end by 0 bases, with 10 bases between. The CDR3 sequence is 16 residues long. CDR3: CASSLYSAPNTGELFF. The CDR3 DNA sequence: TGTGCCAGCAGCTTATACTCGGCGCCGAACACCGGGGAGCTGTTTTTT.

The CDR3 sequence: CASQRRDWTGELFF. The CDR3 DNA follows: TGTGCCAGCCAGCGGCGGGATTGGACCGGGGAGCTGTTTTTT. The rearrangement uses TRBV6-1 and TRBJ2-2; D might be TRBD2 (6 bases). CDR3 length: 14 amino acids. V lost 8 bases to trimming and J lost 5 bases, with 15 bases between them. From germline, CDR1 is MNHNS and CDR2 SASEGT.

The rearrangement joins TRBV28 to TRBJ2-3; weak D call: TRBD2 (6 bases). This CDR3 region has 15 residues. Germline V gene lookup returns CDR1 MDHEN and CDR2 SYDVKM. Trimming pared 5 bases from V and 3 bases from J, leaving 15 bases between. CDR3 loop: CASSPLGGATDTQYF. CDR3 nucleotide sequence: TGTGCCAGCAGTCCCTTGGGGGGAGCTACAGATACGCAGTATTTT.